The 5 T cell receptor beta chains in this list originate from one sample, sequenced in a study of shared clonotypes between healthy human individuals. Naivety among CD8 cells was defined by CD45RO negativity and positive CCR7 selection, thereby excluding terminally differentiated effector memory CD45RA+ cells. Clones were read by immunoSEQ multiplex PCR, and TCRdb kept only the in-frame ones, dropping some. The profile shows around 2,000,000 clones, approximately 95% of them singletons. Material: naive CD8+ T cells sorted from blood. The receptor source for this set is a man between 18 and 35 years old in good health.

The chain recombines TRBV5-6 with TRBJ2-1; tentative D call: TRBD2 (5 bases). The CDR3 covers 11 residues. V lost 3 bases to trimming and J lost 15 bases, with 13 bases between them. Germline V gives CDR1 SGHDT, CDR2 YYEEEE. DNA of the CDR3: TGTGCCAGCAGCTCTGGAGACCGGGGGTTCTTC. This sequence encodes CASSSGDRGFF. Full variable domain (outside the CDR3, taken from reference TRBV5-6 and TRBJ2-1): DAGVTQSPTHLIKTRGQQVTLRCSPKSGHDTVSWYQQALGQGPQFIFQYYEEEERQRGNFPDRFSGHQFPNYSSELNVNALLLGDSALYLCASSSGDRGFFGPGTRLTVL.

This clone was recorded only once. The J gene is TRBJ1-1, the V gene TRBV5-6; TRBD1 matches at 8 bases. Germline V gives CDR1 SGHDT, CDR2 YYEEEE. V trimming: 0 bases; J trimming: 10 bases; junction bases outside the gene matches: 5. This CDR3 has 13 amino acids. In DNA form, the CDR3 reads TGTGCCAGCAGCTTGGCTGGCAGGGGGCCAGCTTTCTTT. Its translation: CASSLAGRGPAFF.

The rearrangement uses TRBV10-3 and TRBJ2-3; 10 positions agree with TRBD1. The CDR3 consists of 17 residues. The V gene's germline CDR1 is ENHRY and CDR2 SYGVKD. After removal of 0 bases from V and 1 base from J, the junction contained 4 bases not matched to a gene. CDR3 loop: CAISESAGTGGTDTQYF. Written as DNA, the CDR3 is TGTGCCATCAGTGAGTCGGCCGGGACAGGGGGCACAGATACGCAGTATTTT.

The chain has TRBV5-1 and TRBJ2-2, with D possibly TRBD2 on 6 matching bases. Germline CDR1 and CDR2: SGHRS and YFSETQ. The V gene lost 4 bases and the J gene lost 4 bases, with 14 bases spanning the gap. The CDR3 covers 15 residues. This CDR3 reads CASSRLGAGTGELFF. CDR3 nucleotide sequence: TGCGCCAGCAGCAGACTAGGGGCGGGCACCGGGGAGCTGTTTTTT.

This clone was seen only once. The rearrangement links TRBV28 to TRBJ2-4; 7 positions agree with TRBD1. V lost 6 bases and J lost 1; bases outside the gene matches: 3. CDR1 MDHEN and CDR2 SYDVKM come from the germline V gene. The CDR3 loop spans 14 amino acids. The CDR3 sequence: CASSDRVAKNIQYF. CDR3 in DNA: TGTGCCAGCAGCGACAGGGTGGCCAAAAACATTCAGTACTTC.